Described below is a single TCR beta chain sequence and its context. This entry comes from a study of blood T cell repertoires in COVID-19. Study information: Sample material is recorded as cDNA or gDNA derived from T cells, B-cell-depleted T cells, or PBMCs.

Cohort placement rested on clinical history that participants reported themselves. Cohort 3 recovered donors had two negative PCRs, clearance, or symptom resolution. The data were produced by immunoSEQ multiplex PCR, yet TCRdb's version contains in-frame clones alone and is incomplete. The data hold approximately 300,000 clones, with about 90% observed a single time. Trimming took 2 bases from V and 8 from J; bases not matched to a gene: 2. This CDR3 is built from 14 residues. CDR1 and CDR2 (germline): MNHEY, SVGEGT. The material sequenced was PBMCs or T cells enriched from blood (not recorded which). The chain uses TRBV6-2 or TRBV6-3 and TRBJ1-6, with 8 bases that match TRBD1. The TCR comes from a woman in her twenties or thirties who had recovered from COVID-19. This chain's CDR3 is CASSYGRGHSPLHF. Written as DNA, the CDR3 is TGTGCCAGCAGTTACGGCAGGGGGCATTCACCCCTCCACTTT.